Sequencing of this T cell receptor (beta chain) was carried out in a study of OX40 agonist ivuxolimab in advanced cancers. Looking at the study overall: Roughly two fifths of patients had received prior checkpoint inhibitor therapy. Study-wide points: Researchers did not determine the expanded peripheral T cells' antigen specificity.

With respect to this clone: No antigen is known for it.

This table comes from immunoSEQ multiplex PCR, and its TCRdb copy is limited to in-frame clones, with some not included. The sample yields tens of thousands of clones, 65% to 80% seen once. Germline loops: CDR1 WSHSY, CDR2 SAAADI. V gave up 10 bases and J gave up 5 bases, with 17 bases separating them. This CDR3 has 13 amino acids. Sequenced material: CD4+ or CD8+ T cells sorted from blood, taken in a trial of the OX40 agonist ivuxolimab. The gene calls are TRBV10-2 and TRBJ2-5; TRBD1 or TRBD2 may be the D gene (5 bases each). The source of this sequence is an adult with an advanced solid tumor such as melanoma, head and neck, liver or kidney cancer. The CDR3 DNA sequence: TGCGCCACCCAGGGAGAAGGGTCCGAGACCCAGTACTTC. It is translated as CATQGEGSETQYF.